This TCR beta chain was captured by sequencing in a study of neoadjuvant nivolumab and ipilimumab in lung cancer. This clone is a singleton in its sample. What it recognizes is unknown. The germline V gene has CDR1 MNHEY and CDR2 SVGAGI. This CDR3 spans 15 amino acids. V dropped 6 bases and J dropped 2 bases, with 17 bases sitting between them. Study findings and constraints: Only two of four nivolumab-treated tumors gained richness and clonality by surgery. Only a single major-pathologic-response sample was available for clonality analysis. Higher pretherapy blood TCR richness went with higher resected-tumor richness. Compared with tumor-adjacent uninvolved lung, resected tumors showed greater richness and clonality.

Produced via immunoSEQ multiplex PCR; TCRdb's table is partial and in-frame only. The sample includes 24,000 or so clones, more than 70% seen only once; the top ten take under 8%. This clonotype was sampled from an adult with non-small cell lung cancer. The rearrangement uses TRBV6-5 and TRBJ2-7; D remains unclear. The material sequenced was peripheral blood, taken before neoadjuvant nivolumab, alone or with ipilimumab. The CDR3 coding sequence is TGTGCCAGCAGCCAACCAAAAGACGGACCCTACGAGCAGTACTTC. It yields the protein CASSQPKDGPYEQYF.